This T cell receptor (beta chain) was profiled in a study of blood T cell repertoires in COVID-19. About the study: Italy, Spain and the United States were the sources of the convalescent and acute COVID-19 samples. Sources were T cells, B-cell-depleted T cells, or PBMCs; the material itself was cDNA or gDNA.

CDR1 is SQVTM, CDR2 ANQGSEA, per germline. CDR3 length: 16 residues. V lost 4 bases and J 6 bases, leaving 21 bases between the germline ends. Original methodology: It was from reference gene primer amplification that nucleated cell counts were estimated. The method was immunoSEQ multiplex PCR; TCRdb's version includes in-frame clones alone and lacks a portion of them. D and trimming were read from the DNA, whereas the V and J calls and clone size are those reported in that table. The sample includes approximately 150,000 clones, about nine tenths of them seen just once. Material for sequencing was peripheral blood. This sequence was found in a woman aged 50 to 60 with acute or convalescent COVID-19. The chain links TRBV29-1 to TRBJ1-4; D remains ambiguous. The CDR3 DNA follows: TGCAGCGTTGGAGTTAAGGGTCGGGGTGACTATGAAAAACTGTTTTTT. It specifies CSVGVKGRGDYEKLFF.